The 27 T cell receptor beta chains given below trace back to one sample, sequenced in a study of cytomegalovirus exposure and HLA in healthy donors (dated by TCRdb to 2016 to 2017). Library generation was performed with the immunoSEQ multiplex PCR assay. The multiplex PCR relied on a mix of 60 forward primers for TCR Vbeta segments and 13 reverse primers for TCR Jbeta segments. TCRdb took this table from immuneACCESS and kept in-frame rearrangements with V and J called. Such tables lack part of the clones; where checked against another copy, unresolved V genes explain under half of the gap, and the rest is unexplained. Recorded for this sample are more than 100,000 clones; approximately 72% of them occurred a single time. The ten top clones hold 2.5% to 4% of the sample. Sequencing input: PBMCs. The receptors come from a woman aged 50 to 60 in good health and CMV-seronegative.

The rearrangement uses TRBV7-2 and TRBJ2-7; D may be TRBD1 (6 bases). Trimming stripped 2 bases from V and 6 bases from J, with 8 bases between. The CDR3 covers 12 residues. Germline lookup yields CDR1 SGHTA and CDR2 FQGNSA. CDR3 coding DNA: TGTGCCAGCAGCTTACAGGGGCTCGAGCAGTACTTC. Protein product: CASSLQGLEQYF.

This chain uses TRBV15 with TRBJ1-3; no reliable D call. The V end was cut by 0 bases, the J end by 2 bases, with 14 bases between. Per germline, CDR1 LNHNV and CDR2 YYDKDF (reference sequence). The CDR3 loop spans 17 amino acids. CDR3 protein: CATSRDLVRFTGNTIYF. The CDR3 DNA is TGTGCCACCAGCAGAGATCTTGTCAGGTTCACTGGAAACACCATATATTTT. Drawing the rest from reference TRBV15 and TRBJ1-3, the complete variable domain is DAMVIQNPRYQVTQFGKPVTLSCSQTLNHNVMYWYQQKSSQAPKLLFHYYDKDFNNEADTPDNFQSRRPNTSFCFLDIRSPGLGDTAMYLCATSRDLVRFTGNTIYFGEGSWLTVV.

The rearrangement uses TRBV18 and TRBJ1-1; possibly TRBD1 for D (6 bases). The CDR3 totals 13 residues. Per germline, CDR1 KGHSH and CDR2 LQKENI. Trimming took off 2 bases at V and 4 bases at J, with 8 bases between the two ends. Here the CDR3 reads CASSPSGVTEAFF. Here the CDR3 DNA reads TGTGCCAGCTCACCATCAGGGGTCACTGAAGCTTTCTTT.

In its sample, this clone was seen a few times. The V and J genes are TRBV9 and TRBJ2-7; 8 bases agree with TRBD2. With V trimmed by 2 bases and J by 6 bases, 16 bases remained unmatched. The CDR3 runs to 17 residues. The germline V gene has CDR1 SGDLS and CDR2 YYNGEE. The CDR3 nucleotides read TGTGCCAGCAGCGTCGCCGGGGGGGGGAGCATGGCAGTCGAGCAGTACTTC. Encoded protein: CASSVAGGGSMAVEQYF.

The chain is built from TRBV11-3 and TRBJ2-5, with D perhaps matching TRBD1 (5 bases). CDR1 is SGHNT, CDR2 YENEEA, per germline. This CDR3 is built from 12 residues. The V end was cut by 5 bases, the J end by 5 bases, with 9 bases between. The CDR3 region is CASSDRWETQYF. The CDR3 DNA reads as TGTGCCAGCAGCGACAGATGGGAGACCCAGTACTTC.

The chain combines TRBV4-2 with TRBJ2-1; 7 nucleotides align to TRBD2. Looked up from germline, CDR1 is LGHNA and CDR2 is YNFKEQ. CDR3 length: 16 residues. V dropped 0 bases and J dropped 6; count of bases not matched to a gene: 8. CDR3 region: CASSQDRLAGVNEQFF. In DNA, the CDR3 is TGTGCCAGCAGCCAAGATCGTTTAGCGGGTGTCAATGAGCAGTTCTTC.

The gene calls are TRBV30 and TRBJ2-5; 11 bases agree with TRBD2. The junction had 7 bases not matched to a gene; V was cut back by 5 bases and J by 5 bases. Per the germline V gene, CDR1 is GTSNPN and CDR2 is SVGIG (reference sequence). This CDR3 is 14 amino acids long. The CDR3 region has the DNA TGTGCCTGGCGTTGGGCTAGCGGGGGGGAGACCCAGTACTTC. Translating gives CAWRWASGGETQYF.

CDR3 sequence reads: CASSRLPGETQYF. Here the CDR3 DNA reads TGCGCCAGCAGCCGTCTACCGGGTGAGACCCAGTACTTC. J is TRBJ2-5 and V is TRBV5-1, with D hard to call. V was pared by 4 bases and J by 5 bases, with 12 bases between. The germline V gene has CDR1 SGHRS and CDR2 YFSETQ. The CDR3 has 13 residues. Looking up the rest from reference TRBV5-1 and TRBJ2-5 gives the full variable domain: KAGVTQTPRYLIKTRGQQVTLSCSPISGHRSVSWYQQTPGQGLQFLFEYFSETQRNKGNFPGRFSGRQFSNSRSEMNVSTLELGDSALYLCASSRLPGETQYFGPGTRLLVL.

DNA of the CDR3: TGTGCCAGCAGTGGGAACAGGGGGCCTGGAAACACCATATATTTT. It translates to CASSGNRGPGNTIYF. V usage is TRBV2 and J usage is TRBJ1-3, with TRBD1 matching over 9 bases. This CDR3 has 15 residues. Germline-derived CDR1 and CDR2 are SNHLY and FYNNEI. V was pared by 4 bases and J by 2 bases, with 3 bases of the junction left unmatched. Supplemented by reference TRBV2 and TRBJ1-3, the full variable domain reads EPEVTQTPSHQVTQMGQEVILRCVPISNHLYFYWYRQILGQKVEFLVSFYNNEISEKSEIFDDQFSVERPDGSNFTLKIRSTKLEDSAMYFCASSGNRGPGNTIYFGEGSWLTVV.

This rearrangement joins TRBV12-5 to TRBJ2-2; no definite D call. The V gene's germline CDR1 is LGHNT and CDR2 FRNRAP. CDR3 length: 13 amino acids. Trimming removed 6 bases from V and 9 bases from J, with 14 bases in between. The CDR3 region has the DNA TGTGCTAGTGGCCATCCCGACAATAGGGAGCTGTTTTTT. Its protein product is CASGHPDNRELFF. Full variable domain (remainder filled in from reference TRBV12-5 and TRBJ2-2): DARVTQTPRHKVTEMGQEVTMRCQPILGHNTVFWYRQTMMQGLELLAYFRNRAPLDDSGMPKDRFSAEMPDATLATLKIQPSEPRDSAVYFCASGHPDNRELFFGEGSRLTVL.

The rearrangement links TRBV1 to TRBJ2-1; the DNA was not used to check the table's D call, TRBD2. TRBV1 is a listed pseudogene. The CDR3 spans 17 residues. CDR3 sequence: CTSSQSRGGGTHNEQFF. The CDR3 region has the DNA TGCACCAGCAGCCAATCAAGGGGGGGCGGGACTCACAATGAGCAGTTCTTC.

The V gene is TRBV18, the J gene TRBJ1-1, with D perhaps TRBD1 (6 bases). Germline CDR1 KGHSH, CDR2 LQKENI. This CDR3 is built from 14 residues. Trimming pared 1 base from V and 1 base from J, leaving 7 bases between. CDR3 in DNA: TGTGCCAGCTCACCACTACAGGGGAACACTGAAGCTTTCTTT. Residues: CASSPLQGNTEAFF.

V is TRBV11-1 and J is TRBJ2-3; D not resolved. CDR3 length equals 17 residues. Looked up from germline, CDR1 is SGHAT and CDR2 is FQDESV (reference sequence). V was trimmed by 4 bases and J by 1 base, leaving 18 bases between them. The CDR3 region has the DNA TGTGCCAGCAGCTCTCCCCTGTTAAATCGGGGCACAGATACGCAGTATTTT. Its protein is CASSSPLLNRGTDTQYF.

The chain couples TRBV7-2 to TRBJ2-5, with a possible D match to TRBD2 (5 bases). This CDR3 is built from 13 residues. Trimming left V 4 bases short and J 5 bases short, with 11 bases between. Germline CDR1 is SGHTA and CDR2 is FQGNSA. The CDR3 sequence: CASSSLVSETQYF. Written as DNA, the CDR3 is TGTGCCAGCAGCTCACTAGTTTCGGAGACCCAGTACTTC.

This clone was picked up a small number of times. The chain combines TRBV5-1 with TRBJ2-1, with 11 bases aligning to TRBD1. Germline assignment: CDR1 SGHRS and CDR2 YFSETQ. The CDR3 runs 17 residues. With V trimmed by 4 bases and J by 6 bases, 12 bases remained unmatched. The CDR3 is CASSPQWTGGTSNEQFF. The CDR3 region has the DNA TGCGCCAGCAGCCCGCAGTGGACAGGGGGCACGTCCAATGAGCAGTTCTTC.

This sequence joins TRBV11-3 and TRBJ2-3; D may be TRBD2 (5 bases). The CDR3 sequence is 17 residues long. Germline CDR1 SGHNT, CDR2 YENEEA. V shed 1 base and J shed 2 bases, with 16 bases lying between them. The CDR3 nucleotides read TGTGCCAGCAGCTTAGGTCGGGGTGGCGGACCCACAGATACGCAGTATTTT. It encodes CASSLGRGGGPTDTQYF.

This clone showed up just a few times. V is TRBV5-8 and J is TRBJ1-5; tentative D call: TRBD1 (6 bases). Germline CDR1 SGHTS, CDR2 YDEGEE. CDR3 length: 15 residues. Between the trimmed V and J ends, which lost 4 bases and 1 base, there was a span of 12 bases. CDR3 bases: TGTGCCAGCAGCAAGGGGGGGAGAAGCAATCAGCCCCAGCATTTT. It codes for CASSKGGRSNQPQHF.

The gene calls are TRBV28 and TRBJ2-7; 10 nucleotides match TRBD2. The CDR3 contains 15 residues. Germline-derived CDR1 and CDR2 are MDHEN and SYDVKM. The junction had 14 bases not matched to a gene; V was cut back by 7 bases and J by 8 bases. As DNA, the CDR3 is TGTGCCAGCACCCAAACCTCTAGCGGGAGTTTCCAGCAGTACTTC. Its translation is CASTQTSSGSFQQYF.

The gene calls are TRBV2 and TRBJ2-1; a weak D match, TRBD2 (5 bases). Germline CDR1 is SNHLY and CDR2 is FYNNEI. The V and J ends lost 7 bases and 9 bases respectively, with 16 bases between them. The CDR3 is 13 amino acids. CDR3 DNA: TGTGCCAGCATTTCCCATCCGAGCGGTGAGCAGTTCTTC. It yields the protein CASISHPSGEQFF.

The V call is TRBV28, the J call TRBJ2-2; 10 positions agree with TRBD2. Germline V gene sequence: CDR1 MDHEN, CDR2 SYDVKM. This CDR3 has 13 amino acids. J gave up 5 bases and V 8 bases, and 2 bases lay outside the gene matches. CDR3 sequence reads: CASGTSETGELFF. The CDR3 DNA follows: TGTGCCAGCGGGACTAGCGAGACCGGGGAGCTGTTTTTT.

This CDR3 is CASSSRENRGTQYF. The CDR3 nucleotides read TGTGCCAGCAGCTCGCGGGAGAACCGAGGGACCCAGTACTTC. The J gene is TRBJ2-5, the V gene TRBV5-4; 7 bases line up with TRBD2. CDR1 is SGHNT, CDR2 YYREEE, per germline (reference sequence). Unmatched junction bases numbered 9, after V lost 3 bases and J lost 7 bases. CDR3 length equals 14 residues.

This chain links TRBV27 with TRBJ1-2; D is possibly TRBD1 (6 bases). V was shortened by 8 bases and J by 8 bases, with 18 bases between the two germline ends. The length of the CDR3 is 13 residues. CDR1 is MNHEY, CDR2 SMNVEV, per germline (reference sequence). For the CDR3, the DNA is TGTGCCAGCGGCTTATCAGGGGTGAACGGCTACACCTTC. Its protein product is CASGLSGVNGYTF.

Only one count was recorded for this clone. The CDR3 is CASSEIGQGEPYGYTF. DNA of the CDR3: TGTGCCAGCAGTGAAATCGGACAGGGGGAGCCCTATGGCTACACCTTC. The chain joins TRBV6-1 to TRBJ1-2; 10 bases fit TRBD1. This CDR3 spans 16 amino acids. Unmatched junction bases numbered 7, after V lost 2 bases and J lost 4 bases. CDR1 is MNHNS, CDR2 SASEGT, per germline.

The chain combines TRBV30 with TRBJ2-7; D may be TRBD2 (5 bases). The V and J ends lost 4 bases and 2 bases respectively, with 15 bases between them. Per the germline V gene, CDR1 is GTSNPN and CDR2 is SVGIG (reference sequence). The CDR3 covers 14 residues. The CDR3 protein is CAWTRSWEPYEQYF. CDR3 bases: TGTGCCTGGACCCGCTCTTGGGAGCCCTACGAGCAGTACTTC.

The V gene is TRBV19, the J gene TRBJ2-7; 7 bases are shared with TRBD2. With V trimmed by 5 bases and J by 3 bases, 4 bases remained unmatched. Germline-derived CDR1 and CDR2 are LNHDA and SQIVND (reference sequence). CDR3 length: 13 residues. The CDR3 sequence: CASSSSGVYEQYF. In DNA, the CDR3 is TGTGCCAGTAGTTCAAGCGGGGTCTACGAGCAGTACTTC.

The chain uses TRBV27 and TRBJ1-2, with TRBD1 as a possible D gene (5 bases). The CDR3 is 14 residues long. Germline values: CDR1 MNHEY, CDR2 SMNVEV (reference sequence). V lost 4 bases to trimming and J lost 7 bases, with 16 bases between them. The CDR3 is CASSYRGDWGGYTF. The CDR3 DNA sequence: TGTGCCAGCAGTTATCGGGGGGATTGGGGTGGCTACACCTTC.

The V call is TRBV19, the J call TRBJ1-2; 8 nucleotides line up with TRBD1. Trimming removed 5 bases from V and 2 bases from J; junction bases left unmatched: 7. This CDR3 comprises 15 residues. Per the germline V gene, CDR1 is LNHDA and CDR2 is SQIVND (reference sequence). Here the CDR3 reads CASSAQGARNYGYTF. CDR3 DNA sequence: TGTGCCAGTAGTGCCCAGGGGGCGCGGAACTATGGCTACACCTTC.